This TCR beta chain is from a study of blood T cell repertoires in COVID-19. Trimming stripped 0 bases from V and 12 bases from J, with 9 bases between. The germline V gene has CDR1 SGHAT and CDR2 FQNNGV. The CDR3 totals 12 residues. Here immunoSEQ multiplex PCR was the method, and the copy in TCRdb shows in-frame clones only, minus some. The sample contains about 55,000 clones, 75% to 90% of which appear only once. Material: peripheral blood. The genes are TRBV11-2 and TRBJ2-1; D unclear. The origin of this receptor is a human donor in a cohort sampled during active COVID-19. CDR3 sequence (DNA): TGTGCCAGCAGCTTAGAAGCCGTGCGGCAGTTCTTC. It yields the protein CASSLEAVRQFF.